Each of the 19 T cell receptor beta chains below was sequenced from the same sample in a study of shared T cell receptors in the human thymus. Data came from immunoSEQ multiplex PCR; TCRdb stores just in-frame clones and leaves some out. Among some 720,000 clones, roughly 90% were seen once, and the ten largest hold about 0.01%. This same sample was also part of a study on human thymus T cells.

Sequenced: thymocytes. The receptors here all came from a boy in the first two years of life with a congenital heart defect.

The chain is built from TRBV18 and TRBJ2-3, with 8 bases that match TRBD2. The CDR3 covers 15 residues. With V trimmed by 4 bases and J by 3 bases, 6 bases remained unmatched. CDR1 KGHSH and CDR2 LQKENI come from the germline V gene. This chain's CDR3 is CASSQRERVTDTQYF. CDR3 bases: TGTGCCAGCTCACAGCGGGAGCGAGTGACAGATACGCAGTATTTT.

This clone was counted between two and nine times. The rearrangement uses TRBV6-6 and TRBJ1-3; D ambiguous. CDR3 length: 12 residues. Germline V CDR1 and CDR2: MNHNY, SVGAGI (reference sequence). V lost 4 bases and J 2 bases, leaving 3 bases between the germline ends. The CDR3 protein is CASSSAGNTIYF. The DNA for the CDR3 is TGTGCCAGCAGTTCAGCTGGAAACACCATATATTTT.

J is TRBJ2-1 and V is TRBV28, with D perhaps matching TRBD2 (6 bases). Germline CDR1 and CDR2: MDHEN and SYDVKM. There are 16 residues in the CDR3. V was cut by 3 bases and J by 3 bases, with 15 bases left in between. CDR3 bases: TGTGCCAGCAGTTTCGGGACTGGAGGAGGCTACAATGAGCAGTTCTTC. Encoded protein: CASSFGTGGGYNEQFF.

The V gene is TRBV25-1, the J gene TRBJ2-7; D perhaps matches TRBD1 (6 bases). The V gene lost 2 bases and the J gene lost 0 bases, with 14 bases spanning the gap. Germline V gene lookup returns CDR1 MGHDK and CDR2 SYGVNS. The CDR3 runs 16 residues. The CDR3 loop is CASSEEQGPRSYEQYF. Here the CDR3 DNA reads TGTGCCAGCAGTGAAGAACAGGGCCCCCGCTCCTACGAGCAGTACTTC.

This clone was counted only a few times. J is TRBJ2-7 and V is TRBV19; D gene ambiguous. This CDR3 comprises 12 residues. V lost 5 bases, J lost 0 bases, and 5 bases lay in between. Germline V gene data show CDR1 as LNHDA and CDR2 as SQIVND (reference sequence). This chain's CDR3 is CASSGPSYEQYF. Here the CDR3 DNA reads TGTGCCAGTAGTGGGCCCTCCTACGAGCAGTACTTC. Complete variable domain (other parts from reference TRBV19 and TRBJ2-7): DGGITQSPKYLFRKEGQNVTLSCEQNLNHDAMYWYRQDPGQGLRLIYYSQIVNDFQKGDIAEGYSVSREKKESFPLTVTSAQKNPTAFYLCASSGPSYEQYFGPGTRLTVT.

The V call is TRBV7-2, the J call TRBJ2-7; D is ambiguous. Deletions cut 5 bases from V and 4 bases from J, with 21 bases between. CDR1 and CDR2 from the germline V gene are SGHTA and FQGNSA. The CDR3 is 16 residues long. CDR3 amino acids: CASSVTEAQEDYEQYF. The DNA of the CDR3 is TGTGCCAGCAGCGTCACCGAGGCGCAAGAGGATTACGAGCAGTACTTC. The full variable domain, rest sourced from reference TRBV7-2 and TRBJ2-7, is GAGVSQSPSNKVTEKGKDVELRCDPISGHTALYWYRQSLGQGLEFLIYFQGNSAPDKSGLPSDRFSAERTGGSVSTLTIQRTQQEDSAVYLCASSVTEAQEDYEQYFGPGTRLTVT.

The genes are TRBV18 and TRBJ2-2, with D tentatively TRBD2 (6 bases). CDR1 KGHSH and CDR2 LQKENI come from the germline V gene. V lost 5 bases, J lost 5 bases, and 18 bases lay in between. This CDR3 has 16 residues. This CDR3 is CASSRPRREGTGELFF. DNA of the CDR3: TGTGCCAGCTCAAGGCCCAGGAGGGAAGGGACCGGGGAGCTGTTTTTT.

The CDR3 region is CASSLSPDRISYEQYF. The CDR3 DNA sequence: TGTGCCAGCAGTTTATCCCCGGACAGGATCTCCTACGAGCAGTACTTC. This chain uses TRBV27 with TRBJ2-7, with 7 positions matching TRBD1. Per the germline V gene, CDR1 is MNHEY and CDR2 is SMNVEV (reference sequence). With 0 bases clipped from V and 0 bases from J, the junction kept 5 bases outside the gene matches. The CDR3 loop spans 16 amino acids.

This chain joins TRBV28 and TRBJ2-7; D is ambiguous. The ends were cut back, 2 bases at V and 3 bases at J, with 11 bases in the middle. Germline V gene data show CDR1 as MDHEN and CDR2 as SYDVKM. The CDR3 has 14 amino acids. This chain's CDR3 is CASSLTRGIYEQYF. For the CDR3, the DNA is TGTGCCAGCAGTTTAACAAGAGGAATCTACGAGCAGTACTTC.

CDR3 coding DNA: TGTGCCAGCAGTTTACCGTCGGGCACCGGGGAGCTGTTTTTT. It encodes CASSLPSGTGELFF. This rearrangement joins TRBV27 to TRBJ2-2; D unresolved. This CDR3 comprises 14 residues. V lost 2 bases and J lost 4, with 8 bases in between. Germline values: CDR1 MNHEY, CDR2 SMNVEV (reference sequence).

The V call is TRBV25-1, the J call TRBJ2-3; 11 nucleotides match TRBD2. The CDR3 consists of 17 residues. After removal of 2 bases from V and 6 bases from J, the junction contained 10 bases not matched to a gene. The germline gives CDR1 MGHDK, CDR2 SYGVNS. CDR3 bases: TGTGCCAGCAGTGAAGCCCCCACTAGCGGGAGTTTCGATACGCAGTATTTT. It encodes CASSEAPTSGSFDTQYF.

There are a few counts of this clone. The CDR3: CASSIRDRASYGYTF. The CDR3 DNA reads as TGTGCCAGCAGCATACGGGACAGGGCGAGCTATGGCTACACCTTC. The chain combines TRBV21-1 with TRBJ1-2; TRBD1 is the table's D call and was not checked against the DNA. TRBV21-1 is listed as a pseudogene. The CDR3 is 15 amino acids.

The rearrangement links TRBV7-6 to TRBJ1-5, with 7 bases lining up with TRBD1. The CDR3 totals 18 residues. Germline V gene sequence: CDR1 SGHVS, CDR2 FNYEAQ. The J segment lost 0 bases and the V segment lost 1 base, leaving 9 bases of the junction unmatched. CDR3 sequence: CASSLGGGGPYSNQPQHF. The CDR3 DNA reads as TGTGCCAGCAGCTTAGGTGGAGGGGGCCCTTATAGCAATCAGCCCCAGCATTTT. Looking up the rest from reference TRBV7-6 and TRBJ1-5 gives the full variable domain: GAGVSQSPRYKVTKRGQDVALRCDPISGHVSLYWYRQALGQGPEFLTYFNYEAQQDKSGLPNDRFSAERPEGSISTLTIQRTEQRDSAMYRCASSLGGGGPYSNQPQHFGDGTRLSIL.

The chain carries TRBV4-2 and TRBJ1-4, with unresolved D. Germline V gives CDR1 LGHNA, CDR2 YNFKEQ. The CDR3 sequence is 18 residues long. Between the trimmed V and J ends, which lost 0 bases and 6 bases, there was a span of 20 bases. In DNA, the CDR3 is TGTGCCAGCAGCCAAGATGAAGGTCGGGGAAGGGTTGATGAAAAACTGTTTTTT. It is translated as CASSQDEGRGRVDEKLFF.

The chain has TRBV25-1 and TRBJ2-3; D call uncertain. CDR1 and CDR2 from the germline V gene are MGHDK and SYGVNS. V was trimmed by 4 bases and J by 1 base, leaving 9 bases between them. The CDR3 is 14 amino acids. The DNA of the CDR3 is TGTGCCAGCAGTGCCTATTCGGGCACAGATACGCAGTATTTT. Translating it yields CASSAYSGTDTQYF.

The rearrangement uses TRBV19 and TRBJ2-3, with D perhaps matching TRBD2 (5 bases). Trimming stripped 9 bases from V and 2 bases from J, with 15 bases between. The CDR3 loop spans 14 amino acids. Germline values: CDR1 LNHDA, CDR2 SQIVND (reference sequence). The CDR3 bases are TGTGCCAGACCCCTTGGAGGCTTCACAGATACGCAGTATTTT. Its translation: CARPLGGFTDTQYF.

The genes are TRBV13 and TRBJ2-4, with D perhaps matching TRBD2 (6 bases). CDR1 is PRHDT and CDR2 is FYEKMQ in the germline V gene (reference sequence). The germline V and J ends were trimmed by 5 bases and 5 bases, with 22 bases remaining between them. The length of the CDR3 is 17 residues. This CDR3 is CASSPWGGVRRQNIQYF. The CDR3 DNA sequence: TGTGCCAGCAGCCCGTGGGGCGGGGTAAGGAGGCAAAACATTCAGTACTTC.

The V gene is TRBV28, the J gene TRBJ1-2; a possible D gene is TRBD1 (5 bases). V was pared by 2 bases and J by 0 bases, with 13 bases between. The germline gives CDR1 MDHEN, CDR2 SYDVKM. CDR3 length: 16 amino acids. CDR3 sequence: CASSLRGGTPNYGYTF. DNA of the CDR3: TGTGCCAGCAGTTTACGCGGGGGAACACCTAACTATGGCTACACCTTC.

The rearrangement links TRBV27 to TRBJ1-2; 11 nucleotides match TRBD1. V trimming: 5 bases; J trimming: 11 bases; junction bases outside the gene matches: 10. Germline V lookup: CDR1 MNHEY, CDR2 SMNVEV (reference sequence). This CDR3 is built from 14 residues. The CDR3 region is CASSPRTGGDVYTF. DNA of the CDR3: TGTGCCAGCAGTCCGCGGACAGGGGGCGATGTTTACACCTTC.